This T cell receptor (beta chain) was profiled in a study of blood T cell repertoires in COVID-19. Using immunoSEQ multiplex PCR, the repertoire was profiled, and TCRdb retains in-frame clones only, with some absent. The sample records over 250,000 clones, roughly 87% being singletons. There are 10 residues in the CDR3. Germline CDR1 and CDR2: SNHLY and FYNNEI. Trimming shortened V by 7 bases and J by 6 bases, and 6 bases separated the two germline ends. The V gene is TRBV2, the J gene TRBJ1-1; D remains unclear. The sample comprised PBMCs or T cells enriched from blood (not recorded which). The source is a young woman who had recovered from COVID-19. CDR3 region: CASISSEAFF. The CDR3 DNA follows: TGTGCCAGCATTAGTTCTGAAGCTTTCTTT.